This T cell receptor beta chain is drawn from a study of T cell repertoires in cytomegalovirus infection. Study context: Alongside well-studied HLA-B-restricted CMV epitopes, recently identified HLA-C-restricted CMV epitopes were also used. TCR beta signatures that were public indicated CMV infection and matching HLA type. Study-level results: Based on cumulative public TCR beta family frequency, carriers of CMV plus the relevant HLA were identified.

One entry per CDR3 protein results from TCRdb running MiXCR on the reads. Here the sample spans about 830,000 distinct CDR3 sequences, about 30% being singletons. Turning to this clonotype: Its cognate antigen is unknown.

Germline CDR1 and CDR2: MNHEY and SVGAGI. V lost 1 base and J lost 7; bases outside the gene matches: 6. CDR3 length: 15 amino acids. The TCR was taken from a human donor in good health (CMV status not recorded). Some clones in this sample may be carry-over from other donors' samples. The chain recombines TRBV6-5 with TRBJ1-4; 7 nucleotides agree with TRBD1. The sequencing used cultured CD8+ T cells from PBMCs, collected from culture after CMV antigen stimulation. CDR3 in amino acids: CASSYYEGASEKLFF. The CDR3 region has the DNA TGTGCCAGCAGTTACTATGAGGGGGCGAGTGAAAAACTGTTTTTT.